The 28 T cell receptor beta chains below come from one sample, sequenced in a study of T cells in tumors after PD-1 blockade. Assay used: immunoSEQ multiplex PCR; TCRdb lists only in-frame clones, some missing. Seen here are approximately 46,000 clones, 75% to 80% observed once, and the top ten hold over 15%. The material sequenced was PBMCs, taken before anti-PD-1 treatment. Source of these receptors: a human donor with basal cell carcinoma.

The CDR3 spells CASSFFAGGFEQYF. CDR3 nucleotides: TGTGCCAGCAGCTTTTTCGCGGGGGGCTTCGAGCAGTACTTC. The chain carries TRBV5-4 and TRBJ2-7, with TRBD2 matching over 8 bases. The ends lost 2 bases at V and 6 bases at J; junction bases unmatched: 7. Germline V gives CDR1 SGHNT, CDR2 YYREEE (reference sequence). The CDR3 runs to 14 residues.

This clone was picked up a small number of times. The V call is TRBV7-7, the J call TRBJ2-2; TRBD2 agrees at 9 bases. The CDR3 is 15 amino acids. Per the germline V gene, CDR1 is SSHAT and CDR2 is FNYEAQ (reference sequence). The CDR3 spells CATAPGGRGTGELFF. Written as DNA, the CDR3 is TGTGCTACTGCCCCCGGCGGGAGGGGCACCGGGGAGCTGTTTTTT.

The DNA for the CDR3 is TGTGCCAGCAGCTTATCAAGGGGTAATGAGCAGTTCTTC. It is translated as CASSLSRGNEQFF. The rearrangement joins TRBV7-3 to TRBJ2-1; D is possibly TRBD1 (5 bases). In germline, CDR1 is SGHTA, CDR2 FQGTGA. The CDR3 contains 13 residues. Trimming left V 2 bases short and J 7 bases short, with 9 bases between.

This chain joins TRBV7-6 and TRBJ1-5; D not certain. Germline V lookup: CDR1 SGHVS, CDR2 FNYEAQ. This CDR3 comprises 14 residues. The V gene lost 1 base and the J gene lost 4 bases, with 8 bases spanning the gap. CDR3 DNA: TGTGCCAGCAGCTTAGAAGGTAATAATCAGCCCCAGCATTTT. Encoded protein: CASSLEGNNQPQHF.

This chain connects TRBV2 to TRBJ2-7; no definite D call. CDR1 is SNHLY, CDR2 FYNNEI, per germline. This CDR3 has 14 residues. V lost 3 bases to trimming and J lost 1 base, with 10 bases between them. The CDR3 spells CASSEDARSYEQYF. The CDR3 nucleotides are TGTGCCAGCAGTGAGGACGCCCGTTCCTACGAGCAGTACTTC.

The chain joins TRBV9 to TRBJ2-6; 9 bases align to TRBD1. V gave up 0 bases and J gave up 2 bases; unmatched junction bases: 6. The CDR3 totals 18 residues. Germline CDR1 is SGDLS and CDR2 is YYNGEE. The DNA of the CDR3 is TGTGCCAGCAGCGTAGACTGGCGACAGGGGGCTGGGGCCAACGTCCTGACTTTC. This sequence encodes CASSVDWRQGAGANVLTF. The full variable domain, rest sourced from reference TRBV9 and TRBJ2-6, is DSGVTQTPKHLITATGQRVTLRCSPRSGDLSVYWYQQSLDQGLQFLIQYYNGEERAKGNILERFSAQQFPDLHSELNLSSLELGDSALYFCASSVDWRQGAGANVLTFGAGSRLTVL.

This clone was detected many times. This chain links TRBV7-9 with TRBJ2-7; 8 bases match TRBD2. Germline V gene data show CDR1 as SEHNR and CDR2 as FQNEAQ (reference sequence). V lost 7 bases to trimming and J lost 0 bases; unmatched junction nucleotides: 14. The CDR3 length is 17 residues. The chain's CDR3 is CASTNLKSGGVSYEQYF. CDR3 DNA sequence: TGTGCCAGCACCAACTTAAAAAGCGGGGGAGTCTCCTACGAGCAGTACTTC.

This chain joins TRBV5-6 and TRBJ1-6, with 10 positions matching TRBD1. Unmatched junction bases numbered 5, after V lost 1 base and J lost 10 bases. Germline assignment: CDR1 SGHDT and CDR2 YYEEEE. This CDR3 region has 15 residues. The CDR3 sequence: CASSLYLTGGSPLHF. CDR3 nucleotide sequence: TGTGCCAGCAGCTTGTACTTGACAGGGGGCTCACCCCTCCACTTT. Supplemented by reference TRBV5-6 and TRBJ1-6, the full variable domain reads DAGVTQSPTHLIKTRGQQVTLRCSPKSGHDTVSWYQQALGQGPQFIFQYYEEEERQRGNFPDRFSGHQFPNYSSELNVNALLLGDSALYLCASSLYLTGGSPLHFGNGTRLTVT.

CDR3 in amino acids: CASSFLSGGLFLGSNEQFF. CDR3 nucleotides: TGTGCCAGCAGTTTTCTAAGCGGGGGCCTATTCCTGGGGTCGAATGAGCAGTTCTTC. This chain links TRBV28 with TRBJ2-1; 8 bases align to TRBD2. V gave up 3 bases and J gave up 7 bases; unmatched junction bases: 20. CDR3 length equals 19 residues. Germline CDR1 reads MDHEN; CDR2 reads SYDVKM.

The CDR3 sequence is CASSLSGWIRSGANVLTF. CDR3 DNA: TGTGCCAGCAGTTTATCGGGGTGGATTCGCTCTGGGGCCAACGTCCTGACTTTC. This chain joins TRBV27 and TRBJ2-6; D call uncertain. Germline V gene lookup returns CDR1 MNHEY and CDR2 SMNVEV (reference sequence). The CDR3 length is 18 residues. The V end was cut by 0 bases, the J end by 0 bases, with 12 bases between.

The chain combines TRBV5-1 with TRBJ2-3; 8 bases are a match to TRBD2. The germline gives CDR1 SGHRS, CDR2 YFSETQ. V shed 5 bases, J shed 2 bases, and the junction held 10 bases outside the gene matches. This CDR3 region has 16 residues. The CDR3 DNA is TGCGCCAGCAGGACGCTGACTAGCGCGCACACAGATACGCAGTATTTT. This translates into CASRTLTSAHTDTQYF.

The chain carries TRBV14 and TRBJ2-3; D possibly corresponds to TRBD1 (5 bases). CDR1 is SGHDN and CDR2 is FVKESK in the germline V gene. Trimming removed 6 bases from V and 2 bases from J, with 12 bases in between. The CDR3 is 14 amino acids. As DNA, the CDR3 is TGTGCCAGCAGGGACATCTCAGACACAGATACGCAGTATTTT. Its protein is CASRDISDTDTQYF.

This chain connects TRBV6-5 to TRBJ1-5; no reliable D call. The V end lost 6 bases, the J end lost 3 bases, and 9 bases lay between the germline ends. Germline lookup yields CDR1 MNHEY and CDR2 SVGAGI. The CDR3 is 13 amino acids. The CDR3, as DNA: TGTGCCAGCAGGCAGGTAAACAATCAGCCCCAGCATTTT. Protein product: CASRQVNNQPQHF.

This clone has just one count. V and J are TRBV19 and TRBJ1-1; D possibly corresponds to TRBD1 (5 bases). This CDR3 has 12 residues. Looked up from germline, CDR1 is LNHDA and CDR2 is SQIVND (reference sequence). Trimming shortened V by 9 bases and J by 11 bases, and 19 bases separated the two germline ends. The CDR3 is CASQIFGGTAFF. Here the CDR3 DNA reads TGTGCCAGCCAGATTTTCGGGGGGACTGCTTTCTTT. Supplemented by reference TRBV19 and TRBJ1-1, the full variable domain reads DGGITQSPKYLFRKEGQNVTLSCEQNLNHDAMYWYRQDPGQGLRLIYYSQIVNDFQKGDIAEGYSVSREKKESFPLTVTSAQKNPTAFYLCASQIFGGTAFFGQGTRLTVV.

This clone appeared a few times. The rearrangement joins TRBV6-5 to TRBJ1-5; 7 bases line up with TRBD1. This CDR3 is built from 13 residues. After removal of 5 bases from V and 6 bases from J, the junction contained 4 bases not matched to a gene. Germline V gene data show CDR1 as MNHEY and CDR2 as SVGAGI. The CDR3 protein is CASSRDRAQPQHF. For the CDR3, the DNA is TGTGCCAGCAGTCGCGACAGGGCTCAGCCCCAGCATTTT.

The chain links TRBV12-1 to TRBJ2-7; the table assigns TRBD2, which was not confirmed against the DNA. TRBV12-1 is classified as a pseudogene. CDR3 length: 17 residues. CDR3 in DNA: TGTGCCAGCAGCTTTGCGCTCGAGCGGGAGGTATCCTACGAGCAGTACTTC. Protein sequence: CASSFALEREVSYEQYF.

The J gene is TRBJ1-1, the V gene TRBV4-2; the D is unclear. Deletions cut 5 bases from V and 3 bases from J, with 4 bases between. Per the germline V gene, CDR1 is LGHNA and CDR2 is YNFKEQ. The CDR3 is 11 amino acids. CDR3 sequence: CASSVDTEAFF. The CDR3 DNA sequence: TGTGCCAGCAGCGTTGACACTGAAGCTTTCTTT.

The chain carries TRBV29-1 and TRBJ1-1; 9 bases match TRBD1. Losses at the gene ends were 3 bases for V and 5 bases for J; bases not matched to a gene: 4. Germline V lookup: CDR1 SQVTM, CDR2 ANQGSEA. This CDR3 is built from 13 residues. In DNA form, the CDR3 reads TGCAGCGTTGACAAGACAGGGGGAACTGAAGCTTTCTTT. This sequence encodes CSVDKTGGTEAFF.

The chain's CDR3 is CASSVALRQQPQHF. The CDR3 region has the DNA TGTGCCAGCAGTGTGGCTCTCCGACAACAGCCCCAGCATTTT. This sequence joins TRBV28 and TRBJ1-5, with no clear D. There are 14 residues in the CDR3. Germline CDR1 is MDHEN and CDR2 is SYDVKM. V was shortened by 5 bases and J by 7 bases, with 15 bases between the two germline ends.

For the CDR3, the DNA is TGTGCCAGCACCGACAGCCAAAGCTCCTACAATGAGCAGTTCTTC. Residues: CASTDSQSSYNEQFF. The gene calls are TRBV6-5 and TRBJ2-1; a possible D gene is TRBD1 (5 bases). Germline CDR1 and CDR2: MNHEY and SVGAGI. This CDR3 is built from 15 residues. The V end was cut by 7 bases, the J end by 0 bases, with 13 bases between.

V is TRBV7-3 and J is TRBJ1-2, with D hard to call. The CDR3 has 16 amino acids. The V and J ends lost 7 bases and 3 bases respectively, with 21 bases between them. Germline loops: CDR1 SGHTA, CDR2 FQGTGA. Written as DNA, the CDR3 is TGTGCCAGCATCATACGCTTCTGCCCTCAGGACTATGGCTACACCTTC. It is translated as CASIIRFCPQDYGYTF.

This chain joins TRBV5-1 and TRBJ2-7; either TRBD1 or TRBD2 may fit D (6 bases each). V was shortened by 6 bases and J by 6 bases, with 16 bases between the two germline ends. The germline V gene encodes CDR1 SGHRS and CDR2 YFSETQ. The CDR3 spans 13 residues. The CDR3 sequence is CASTEHRGLEQYF. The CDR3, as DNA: TGCGCCAGCACCGAACATCGGGGGCTCGAGCAGTACTTC. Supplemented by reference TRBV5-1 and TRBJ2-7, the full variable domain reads KAGVTQTPRYLIKTRGQQVTLSCSPISGHRSVSWYQQTPGQGLQFLFEYFSETQRNKGNFPGRFSGRQFSNSRSEMNVSTLELGDSALYLCASTEHRGLEQYFGPGTRLTVT.

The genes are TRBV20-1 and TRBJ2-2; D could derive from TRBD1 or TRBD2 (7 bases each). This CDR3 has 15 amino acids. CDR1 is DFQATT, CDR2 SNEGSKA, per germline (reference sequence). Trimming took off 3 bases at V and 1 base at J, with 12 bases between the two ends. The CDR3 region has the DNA TGCAGTGCTAGTCAGGGGGGGAGGAACACCGGGGAGCTGTTTTTT. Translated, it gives CSASQGGRNTGELFF.

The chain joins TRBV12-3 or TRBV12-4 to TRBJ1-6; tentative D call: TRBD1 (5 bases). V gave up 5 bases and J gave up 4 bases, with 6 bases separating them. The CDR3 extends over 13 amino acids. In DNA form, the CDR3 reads TGTGCCAGCAGTCAGGGTTATAATTCACCCCTCCACTTT. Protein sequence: CASSQGYNSPLHF.

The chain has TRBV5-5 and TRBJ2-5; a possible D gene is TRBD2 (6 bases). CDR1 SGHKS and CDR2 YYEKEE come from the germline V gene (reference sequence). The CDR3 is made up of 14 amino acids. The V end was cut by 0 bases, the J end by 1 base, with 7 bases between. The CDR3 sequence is CASSLAGGQETQYF. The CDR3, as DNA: TGTGCCAGCAGCTTGGCCGGGGGCCAAGAGACCCAGTACTTC.

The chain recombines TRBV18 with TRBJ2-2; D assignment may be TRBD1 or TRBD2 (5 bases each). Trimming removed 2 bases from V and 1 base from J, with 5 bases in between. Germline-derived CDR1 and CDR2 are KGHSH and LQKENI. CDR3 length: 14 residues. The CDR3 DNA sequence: TGTGCCAGCTCACCAGGGGGGAACACCGGGGAGCTGTTTTTT. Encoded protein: CASSPGGNTGELFF.

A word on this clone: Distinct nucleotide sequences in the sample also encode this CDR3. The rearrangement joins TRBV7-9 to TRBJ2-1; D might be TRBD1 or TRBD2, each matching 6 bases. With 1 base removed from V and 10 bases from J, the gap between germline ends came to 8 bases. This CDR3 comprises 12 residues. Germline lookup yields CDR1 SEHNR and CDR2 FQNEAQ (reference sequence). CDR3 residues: CASSLEGGEQFF. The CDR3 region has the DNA TGTGCCAGCAGCTTAGAGGGGGGCGAGCAGTTCTTC.

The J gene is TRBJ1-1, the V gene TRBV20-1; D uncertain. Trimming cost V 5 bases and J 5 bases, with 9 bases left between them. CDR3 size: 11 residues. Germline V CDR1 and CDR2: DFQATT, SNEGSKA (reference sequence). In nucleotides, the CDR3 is TGCAGTGCTGTGATAGGGACTGAAGCTTTCTTT. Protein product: CSAVIGTEAFF.